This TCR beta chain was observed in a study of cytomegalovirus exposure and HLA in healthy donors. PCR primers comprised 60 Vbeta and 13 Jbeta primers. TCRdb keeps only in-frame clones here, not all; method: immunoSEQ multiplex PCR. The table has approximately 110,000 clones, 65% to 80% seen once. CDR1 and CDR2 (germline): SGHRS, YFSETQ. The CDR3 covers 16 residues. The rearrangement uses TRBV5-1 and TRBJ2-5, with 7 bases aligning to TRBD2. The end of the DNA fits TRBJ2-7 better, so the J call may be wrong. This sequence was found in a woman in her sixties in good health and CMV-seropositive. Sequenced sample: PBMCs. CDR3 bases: TGCGCCAGCAGCTTAACTAAGCGGGATCTCACCTACGAGCAGTACTTC. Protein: CASSLTKRDLTYEQYF.